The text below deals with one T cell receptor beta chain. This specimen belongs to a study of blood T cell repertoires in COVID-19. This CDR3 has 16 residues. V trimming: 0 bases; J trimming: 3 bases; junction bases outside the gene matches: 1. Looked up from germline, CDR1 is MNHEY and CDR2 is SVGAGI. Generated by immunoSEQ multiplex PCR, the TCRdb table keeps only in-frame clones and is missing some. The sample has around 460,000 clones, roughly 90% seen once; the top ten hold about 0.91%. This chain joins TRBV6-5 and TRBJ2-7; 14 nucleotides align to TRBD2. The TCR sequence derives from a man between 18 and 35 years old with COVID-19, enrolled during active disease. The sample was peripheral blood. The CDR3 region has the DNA TGTGCCAGCAGTTACTCGGGACTAGCGGGGGACTACGAGCAGTACTTC. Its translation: CASSYSGLAGDYEQYF.